What follows are 30 T cell receptor beta chains derived from one specimen sequenced in a study of cytomegalovirus exposure and HLA in healthy donors. The PCR ran on 60 Vbeta and 13 Jbeta primers. Repertoires were generated with immunoSEQ multiplex PCR, while TCRdb's copy carries only in-frame clones and drops some. The sample records 130,000 to 150,000 clones, 80% being singletons. The sample comprised PBMCs. These TCRs come from a male donor in good health and CMV-seronegative.

The genes are TRBV5-1 and TRBJ1-1; D is possibly TRBD1 (5 bases). The germline CDR1 and CDR2 sequences are SGHRS and YFSETQ. V lost 1 base, J lost 5 bases, and 12 bases lay in between. The CDR3 consists of 14 residues. The CDR3 reads CASSLTGSGTEAFF. In DNA, the CDR3 is TGCGCCAGCAGCTTGACGGGTTCAGGGACTGAAGCTTTCTTT.

This clone was recorded only once. This chain uses TRBV10-3 with TRBJ1-3; 7 bases align to TRBD1. The V gene end was trimmed by 3 bases and the J gene end by 0 bases; junction bases not matched to a gene: 8. The CDR3 is 17 residues long. Germline CDR1 is ENHRY and CDR2 is SYGVKD. The CDR3 coding sequence is TGTGCCATCAGTGAACAGGCTGGGACAGCCTCTGGAAACACCATATATTTT. It yields the protein CAISEQAGTASGNTIYF.

V gene TRBV9 combines with J gene TRBJ1-5; 7 bases are a match to TRBD1. Trimming at V came to 3 bases and at J to 3 bases, leaving 3 bases not matched to a gene. CDR3 size: 14 residues. Germline V gene data show CDR1 as SGDLS and CDR2 as YYNGEE. The CDR3 reads CASSAGTDNQPQHF. The CDR3 DNA reads TGTGCCAGCAGCGCGGGGACAGACAATCAGCCCCAGCATTTT. The variable domain in full, with the rest retrieved from reference TRBV9 and TRBJ1-5, is DSGVTQTPKHLITATGQRVTLRCSPRSGDLSVYWYQQSLDQGLQFLIQYYNGEERAKGNILERFSAQQFPDLHSELNLSSLELGDSALYFCASSAGTDNQPQHFGDGTRLSIL.

The chain combines TRBV6-5 with TRBJ1-5; D unclear. V shed 5 bases and J shed 4 bases, with 15 bases lying between them. The germline gives CDR1 MNHEY, CDR2 SVGAGI. This CDR3 is 15 amino acids long. The CDR3 nucleotides are TGTGCCAGCAGTCCCCGGGGAGTAGGGAATCAGCCCCAGCATTTT. Translation: CASSPRGVGNQPQHF.

This clone was seen a few times. The chain is built from TRBV6-6 and TRBJ1-1, with D maybe TRBD1 (5 bases). V was shortened by 6 bases and J by 0 bases, with 17 bases between the two germline ends. The CDR3 runs 16 residues. CDR1 MNHNY and CDR2 SVGAGI come from the germline V gene (reference sequence). Written as DNA, the CDR3 is TGTGCCAGCAGCTCTCCCTCGGGGGGGATGAACACTGAAGCTTTCTTT. Amino acids: CASSSPSGGMNTEAFF.

This chain links TRBV28 with TRBJ2-5; unclear D gene. The germline V and J ends were trimmed by 2 bases and 2 bases, with 9 bases remaining between them. The CDR3 extends over 14 amino acids. The V gene's germline CDR1 is MDHEN and CDR2 SYDVKM. The CDR3 region is CASSLGGVQETQYF. The CDR3 DNA sequence: TGTGCCAGCAGTTTAGGTGGAGTTCAAGAGACCCAGTACTTC.

The rearrangement uses TRBV7-2 and TRBJ1-2, with D unclear. Per the germline V gene, CDR1 is SGHTA and CDR2 is FQGNSA. V dropped 5 bases and J dropped 3 bases, with 13 bases sitting between them. The CDR3 covers 14 residues. The CDR3 DNA reads as TGTGCCAGCAGCACTAGGACGGAGTACTATGGCTACACCTTC. Protein: CASSTRTEYYGYTF.

V is TRBV27 and J is TRBJ1-2; 8 bases fit TRBD1. Trimming took 6 bases from V and 3 from J; bases not matched to a gene: 0. This CDR3 is built from 12 residues. Germline V gene data show CDR1 as MNHEY and CDR2 as SMNVEV (reference sequence). CDR3 nucleotides: TGTGCCAGCAGGACAGGGGACTATGGCTACACCTTC. Protein: CASRTGDYGYTF.

This sequence joins TRBV6-5 and TRBJ1-5; TRBD1 might be the D (5 bases). Trimming stripped 6 bases from V and 10 bases from J, with 16 bases between. The CDR3 is 13 amino acids. Germline CDR1 is MNHEY and CDR2 is SVGAGI. The CDR3 is CASRLGPGGPQHF. As DNA, the CDR3 is TGTGCCAGCAGACTGGGACCGGGAGGCCCCCAGCATTTT.

The chain links TRBV5-6 to TRBJ1-5; TRBD1 matches 7 bases. Germline V CDR1 and CDR2: SGHDT, YYEEEE. This CDR3 spans 16 amino acids. V trimming: 5 bases; J trimming: 1 base; junction bases outside the gene matches: 9. The CDR3 region has the DNA TGTGCCAGCAGTTCCTTGATGGGACAGAGCAATCAGCCCCAGCATTTT. Its protein product is CASSSLMGQSNQPQHF.

This chain connects TRBV5-1 to TRBJ2-1; weak D call: TRBD2 (5 bases). This CDR3 is 15 amino acids long. Trimming pared 4 bases from V and 1 base from J, leaving 12 bases between. CDR1 and CDR2 (germline): SGHRS, YFSETQ. CDR3 in amino acids: CASSPRGYSYNEQFF. Here the CDR3 DNA reads TGCGCCAGCAGCCCTCGGGGTTATTCCTACAATGAGCAGTTCTTC.

This clone was seen only a few times. V and J are TRBV6-6 and TRBJ1-5; D call uncertain. The CDR3 is made up of 13 amino acids. In germline, CDR1 is MNHNY, CDR2 SVGAGI (reference sequence). With 3 bases removed from V and 4 bases from J, the gap between germline ends came to 7 bases. CDR3 bases: TGTGCCAGCAGTTATATCAGAAATCAGCCCCAGCATTTT. It codes for CASSYIRNQPQHF.

CDR3 in DNA: TGTGCCTGGGAGGGGGAGGGACACCCCTACGAGCAGTACTTC. Its protein is CAWEGEGHPYEQYF. The J gene is TRBJ2-7, the V gene TRBV30; maybe TRBD2 (7 bases). Trimming took 5 bases from V and 2 from J, leaving 16 bases between them. CDR1 and CDR2 (germline): GTSNPN, SVGIG (reference sequence). This CDR3 is built from 14 residues. Using reference TRBV30 and TRBJ2-7 for the parts outside the CDR3, the full variable domain is SQTIHQWPATLVQPVGSPLSLECTVEGTSNPNLYWYRQAAGRGLQLLFYSVGIGQISSEVPQNLSASRPQDRQFILSSKKLLLSDSGFYLCAWEGEGHPYEQYFGPGTRLTVT.

The chain uses TRBV18 and TRBJ1-5, with 7 positions matching TRBD1. V shed 3 bases, J shed 7 bases, and the junction held 9 bases outside the gene matches. CDR1 and CDR2 from the germline V gene are KGHSH and LQKENI. The CDR3 extends over 15 amino acids. The CDR3 region has the DNA TGTGCCAGCTCACCTTCTGACGACAGGGACCAGCCCCAGCATTTT. It specifies CASSPSDDRDQPQHF.

The chain recombines TRBV9 with TRBJ1-3; tentatively, D is TRBD1 (5 bases). From germline, CDR1 is SGDLS and CDR2 YYNGEE. This CDR3 is built from 15 residues. Between the trimmed V and J ends, which lost 4 bases and 0 bases, there was a span of 11 bases. Written as DNA, the CDR3 is TGTGCCAGCAGCCTAACAGGTATCTCTGGAAACACCATATATTTT. Translation: CASSLTGISGNTIYF.

In this sample, this clone turned up once. This chain links TRBV30 with TRBJ2-5, with a tentative D call TRBD2 (7 bases). The V gene's germline CDR1 is GTSNPN and CDR2 SVGIG (reference sequence). CDR3 length: 15 residues. V was trimmed by 4 bases and J by 7 bases, leaving 22 bases between them. This chain's CDR3 is CAWNWPGGPRGTQYF. DNA for the CDR3: TGTGCCTGGAATTGGCCGGGGGGCCCAAGAGGGACCCAGTACTTC.

V usage is TRBV7-9 and J usage is TRBJ2-2; possibly TRBD2 for D (5 bases). The V gene's germline CDR1 is SEHNR and CDR2 FQNEAQ (reference sequence). The length of the CDR3 is 15 residues. Deletions cut 1 base from V and 1 base from J, with 7 bases between. In DNA, the CDR3 is TGTGCCAGCAGCTTAGTTGGAGGGAACACCGGGGAGCTGTTTTTT. Its translation: CASSLVGGNTGELFF.

The table lists this clone with a count of one. The chain recombines TRBV2 with TRBJ2-2; a weak D match, TRBD1 (6 bases). The length of the CDR3 is 14 residues. Germline V gives CDR1 SNHLY, CDR2 FYNNEI. V was cut by 6 bases and J by 3 bases, with 11 bases left in between. The CDR3 DNA is TGTGCCAGCAGAACCACAGGGTACACCGGGGAGCTGTTTTTT. Its translation is CASRTTGYTGELFF.

The rearrangement links TRBV6-6 to TRBJ1-5; the D gene is possibly TRBD1 (5 bases). Trimming removed 0 bases from V and 4 bases from J, with 7 bases in between. Per germline, CDR1 MNHNY and CDR2 SVGAGI (reference sequence). This CDR3 contains 14 residues. Written as DNA, the CDR3 is TGTGCCAGCAGTTACTCGGGGGGGAATCAGCCCCAGCATTTT. Residues: CASSYSGGNQPQHF.

The V call is TRBV29-1, the J call TRBJ2-5, with D tentatively TRBD2 (5 bases). V lost 3 bases and J lost 1, with 6 bases in between. The CDR3 is 12 residues long. Germline values: CDR1 SQVTM, CDR2 ANQGSEA. The CDR3 DNA reads TGCAGCGTTGAGGGGAGCCAAGAGACCCAGTACTTC. Translated: CSVEGSQETQYF.

V usage is TRBV4-3 and J usage is TRBJ2-5, with 8 bases fitting TRBD2. Trimming took 0 bases from V and 4 from J; bases not matched to a gene: 4. Germline CDR1 LGHNA, CDR2 YSLEER. The CDR3 is made up of 15 amino acids. CDR3 loop: CASSQDLSGGETQYF. The DNA of the CDR3 is TGCGCCAGCAGCCAAGATCTAAGCGGGGGAGAGACCCAGTACTTC.

The V and J genes are TRBV10-3 and TRBJ1-1; 9 bases map to TRBD1. This CDR3 has 16 amino acids. CDR1 is ENHRY and CDR2 is SYGVKD in the germline V gene. Trimming cost V 2 bases and J 9 bases; bases outside gene matches: 13. The chain's CDR3 is CAISEGDRDVGMQAFF. The CDR3 DNA sequence: TGTGCCATCAGTGAGGGGGACAGGGATGTAGGGATGCAAGCTTTCTTT.

This chain links TRBV6-1 with TRBJ1-1, with 9 bases matching TRBD1. After removal of 3 bases from V and 4 bases from J, the junction contained 6 bases not matched to a gene. This CDR3 spans 15 amino acids. The germline gives CDR1 MNHNS, CDR2 SASEGT. In DNA form, the CDR3 reads TGTGCCAGCAGTGACCTCGGGACAGGGAGCACTGAAGCTTTCTTT. Protein: CASSDLGTGSTEAFF.

The chain links TRBV25-1 to TRBJ1-2; the D gene is possibly TRBD1 (5 bases). CDR1 and CDR2 (germline): MGHDK, SYGVNS. Trimming shortened V by 3 bases and J by 5 bases, and 10 bases separated the two germline ends. This CDR3 has 13 residues. In DNA form, the CDR3 reads TGTGCCAGCAGTGATGGGGCCGAGTATGGCTACACCTTC. It is translated as CASSDGAEYGYTF.

V usage is TRBV18 and J usage is TRBJ2-3; D possibly corresponds to TRBD2 (7 bases). Germline CDR1 is KGHSH and CDR2 is LQKENI. This CDR3 is built from 14 residues. V lost 0 bases to trimming and J lost 4 bases, with 8 bases between them. This CDR3 reads CASSPPGGPDTQYF. CDR3 DNA sequence: TGTGCCAGCTCACCACCGGGGGGGCCAGATACGCAGTATTTT.

This clone occurred once. The CDR3 sequence: CASSLYISGANVLTF. CDR3 nucleotide sequence: TGTGCCAGCAGCTTATACATATCTGGGGCCAACGTCCTGACTTTC. The rearrangement joins TRBV7-2 to TRBJ2-6; unclear D gene. The CDR3 consists of 15 residues. Germline V gene lookup returns CDR1 SGHTA and CDR2 FQGNSA. V lost 2 bases, J lost 1 base, and 6 bases lay in between.

This chain uses TRBV7-6 with TRBJ1-2, with 7 bases that match TRBD1. This CDR3 contains 12 residues. With V trimmed by 6 bases and J by 6 bases, 4 bases remained unmatched. The germline gives CDR1 SGHVS, CDR2 FNYEAQ. CDR3 DNA sequence: TGTGCCAGCAGTCCCACAGGGGATGGCTACACCTTC. This encodes CASSPTGDGYTF.

Only one count was recorded for this clone. The V call is TRBV18, the J call TRBJ1-2, with 7 bases aligning to TRBD1. The CDR3 runs 14 residues. The junction had 6 bases not matched to a gene; V was cut back by 0 bases and J by 8 bases. CDR1 and CDR2 (germline): KGHSH, LQKENI. CDR3 DNA sequence: TGTGCCAGCTCACCACCGGGCAGGGGGGAAGGCTACACCTTC. It encodes CASSPPGRGEGYTF.

V is TRBV5-1 and J is TRBJ1-4, with a tentative D call TRBD1 (5 bases). CDR1 SGHRS and CDR2 YFSETQ come from the germline V gene. This CDR3 comprises 14 residues. The V and J ends lost 3 bases and 0 bases respectively, with 6 bases between them. CDR3 region: CASSWTTTNEKLFF. Here the CDR3 DNA reads TGCGCCAGCAGCTGGACAACAACTAATGAAAAACTGTTTTTT.

The chain joins TRBV7-3 to TRBJ2-5; a possible D gene is TRBD2 (6 bases). The V end lost 3 bases, the J end lost 5 bases, and 16 bases lay between the germline ends. This CDR3 spans 15 amino acids. Looked up from germline, CDR1 is SGHTA and CDR2 is FQGTGA. CDR3 coding DNA: TGTGCCAGCAGCTTCTCCGGGGGATACTGGGAGACCCAGTACTTC. It is translated as CASSFSGGYWETQYF.